One sample yielded the 24 T cell receptor beta chains listed below, sequenced in a study of beta chain features in type 1 diabetes. Study outcomes and limitations: TCRB CDR3 length was moderately but significantly reduced in all four CD4+ subsets of Type 1 diabetes patients.

Expressed TCRB transcripts were sequenced after all isolated RNA was converted to cDNA. Some clones are missing from TCRdb's copy, which holds only in-frame ones; the method was immunoSEQ multiplex PCR. The sample includes 200,000 to 300,000 clones, 11% of them seen just once. No antigen has been assigned to these receptors. Input material: naive CD4+ T cells from blood. The receptors were gathered from a man aged 25-45 years with type 1 diabetes.

This clone was seen a few times. The DNA of the CDR3 is TGTGCCATCAGTGAGTTAGTCGCCGGGGAGCTGTTTTTT. Its protein is CAISELVAGELFF. V is TRBV10-3 and J is TRBJ2-2; D call uncertain. The CDR3 is 13 amino acids. Germline CDR1 ENHRY, CDR2 SYGVKD. The ends were cut back, 1 base at V and 6 bases at J, with 6 bases in the middle.

The table lists this clone with a few counts. The identical CDR3 is also encoded by other nucleotide sequences in the sample. The chain couples TRBV7-3 to TRBJ2-7; D is possibly TRBD2 (5 bases). Germline loops: CDR1 SGHTA, CDR2 FQGTGA. CDR3 length: 14 residues. V lost 2 bases to trimming and J lost 0 bases, with 8 bases between them. The CDR3 DNA follows: TGTGCCAGCAGCTTAGACCGGGGCTCCTACGAGCAGTACTTC. Its translation: CASSLDRGSYEQYF.

Only a few counts were recorded for this clone. The same CDR3 arises from other DNA sequences in this sample as well. V usage is TRBV5-1 and J usage is TRBJ2-7; a possible D gene is TRBD2 (6 bases). CDR1 and CDR2 from the germline V gene are SGHRS and YFSETQ. The V end was cut by 0 bases, the J end by 2 bases, with 9 bases between. The CDR3 is 14 residues long. As DNA, the CDR3 is TGCGCCAGCAGCTTGGTGGCGGGGACCTACGAGCAGTACTTC. This gives the protein CASSLVAGTYEQYF.

The rearrangement uses TRBV27 and TRBJ2-3, with 8 bases lining up with TRBD1. Per the germline V gene, CDR1 is MNHEY and CDR2 is SMNVEV (reference sequence). J gave up 0 bases and V 5 bases, and 7 bases lay outside the gene matches. The CDR3 loop spans 16 amino acids. CDR3 amino acids: CASSPGTGTSTDTQYF. CDR3 coding DNA: TGTGCCAGCAGTCCAGGGACAGGAACAAGCACAGATACGCAGTATTTT.

V gene TRBV18 combines with J gene TRBJ2-7; D perhaps matches TRBD2 (6 bases). V was shortened by 3 bases and J by 0 bases, with 6 bases between the two germline ends. The CDR3 length is 13 residues. Looked up from germline, CDR1 is KGHSH and CDR2 is LQKENI. In nucleotides, the CDR3 is TGTGCCAGCTCACCGACTAGCTCCTACGAGCAGTACTTC. Residues: CASSPTSSYEQYF.

This clone was seen a handful of times. The chain combines TRBV19 with TRBJ1-1, with a tentative D call TRBD1 (6 bases). Germline assignment: CDR1 LNHDA and CDR2 SQIVND (reference sequence). Trimming stripped 4 bases from V and 5 bases from J, with 14 bases between. The CDR3 spans 14 residues. The CDR3 loop is CASSSRGRRTEAFF. The CDR3 coding sequence is TGTGCCAGTAGTAGCAGGGGTAGAAGGACTGAAGCTTTCTTT. Supplemented by reference TRBV19 and TRBJ1-1, the full variable domain reads DGGITQSPKYLFRKEGQNVTLSCEQNLNHDAMYWYRQDPGQGLRLIYYSQIVNDFQKGDIAEGYSVSREKKESFPLTVTSAQKNPTAFYLCASSSRGRRTEAFFGQGTRLTVV.

This chain connects TRBV4-1 to TRBJ2-1; 10 bases map to TRBD2. J lost 5 bases, V lost 1 base, and 5 bases had no gene match. Germline V gives CDR1 MGHRA, CDR2 YSYEKL. The CDR3 runs to 16 residues. CDR3 bases: TGCGCCAGCAGCCAAGCCCCTAGCGGGGGCAACAATGAGCAGTTCTTC. Protein: CASSQAPSGGNNEQFF.

This clone was counted only a few times. This chain joins TRBV7-9 and TRBJ2-3, with TRBD2 matching 9 bases. Germline V gene lookup returns CDR1 SEHNR and CDR2 FQNEAQ (reference sequence). This CDR3 has 15 residues. Trimming took 8 bases from V and 1 from J; bases not matched to a gene: 7. The CDR3 DNA reads as TGTGCCAGCGCGAGTAGCGGGAGCCGCACAGATACGCAGTATTTT. Its protein product is CASASSGSRTDTQYF.

V usage is TRBV11-2 and J usage is TRBJ1-2; possibly TRBD1 for D (6 bases). Germline V gene lookup returns CDR1 SGHAT and CDR2 FQNNGV. This CDR3 is 13 amino acids long. The ends were cut back, 5 bases at V and 6 bases at J, with 13 bases in the middle. The CDR3 region has the DNA TGTGCCAGCAGCCACAGGGTTGGGGATGGCTACACCTTC. Translation gives CASSHRVGDGYTF.

This chain links TRBV18 with TRBJ1-1; tentative D call: TRBD1 (5 bases). CDR3 size: 15 residues. V lost 4 bases, J lost 2 bases, and 14 bases lay in between. Germline values: CDR1 KGHSH, CDR2 LQKENI. DNA of the CDR3: TGTGCCAGCTCACGGCCGGGGGGACGAAACACTGAAGCTTTCTTT. Protein product: CASSRPGGRNTEAFF.

This clone was seen a handful of times. The J gene is TRBJ2-3, the V gene TRBV6-4, with 8 bases aligning to TRBD1. The CDR3 runs to 14 residues. Germline loops: CDR1 MRHNA, CDR2 SNTAGT. The V gene end was trimmed by 6 bases and the J gene end by 4 bases; junction bases not matched to a gene: 6. The CDR3 DNA follows: TGTGCCAGCAGCCCGGGACAGGCAGCAGATACGCAGTATTTT. This codes for CASSPGQAADTQYF.

In its sample, this clone was seen a few times. V is TRBV9 and J is TRBJ2-3; 8 nucleotides align to TRBD1. The germline V gene has CDR1 SGDLS and CDR2 YYNGEE. CDR3 size: 15 residues. V shed 4 bases, J shed 1 base, and the junction held 5 bases outside the gene matches. For the CDR3, the DNA is TGTGCCAGCAGCTTTAGACAGGGGCGCACAGATACGCAGTATTTT. Translating gives CASSFRQGRTDTQYF. Together with reference TRBV9 and TRBJ2-3, the CDR3 gives the full variable domain: DSGVTQTPKHLITATGQRVTLRCSPRSGDLSVYWYQQSLDQGLQFLIQYYNGEERAKGNILERFSAQQFPDLHSELNLSSLELGDSALYFCASSFRQGRTDTQYFGPGTRLTVL.

The rearrangement links TRBV5-5 to TRBJ2-7, with 10 positions matching TRBD1. Unmatched junction bases numbered 10, after V lost 8 bases and J lost 5 bases. The germline CDR1 and CDR2 sequences are SGHKS and YYEKEE (reference sequence). The CDR3 runs 14 residues. The CDR3 bases are TGTGCCAGAGGGGACAGGGGCTTAAAGAACGAGCAGTACTTC. Translated: CARGDRGLKNEQYF. Combining the CDR3 with reference TRBV5-5 and TRBJ2-7 gives the whole variable domain DAGVTQSPTHLIKTRGQQVTLRCSPISGHKSVSWYQQVLGQGPQFIFQYYEKEERGRGNFPDRFSARQFPNYSSELNVNALLLGDSALYLCARGDRGLKNEQYFGPGTRLTVT.

This clone was found a few times. The chain links TRBV6-1 to TRBJ2-1, with TRBD2 matching 12 bases. The CDR3 runs 15 residues. The germline V gene has CDR1 MNHNS and CDR2 SASEGT. The junction had 8 bases not matched to a gene; V was cut back by 6 bases and J by 8 bases. This chain's CDR3 is CASRRTSGGSDEQFF. The CDR3 DNA sequence: TGTGCCAGCAGGCGAACTAGCGGGGGGAGTGATGAGCAGTTCTTC.

V usage is TRBV25-1 and J usage is TRBJ2-1; weak D call: TRBD1 (5 bases). Deletions cut 3 bases from V and 10 bases from J, with 13 bases between. CDR3 size: 13 residues. The V gene's germline CDR1 is MGHDK and CDR2 SYGVNS. The CDR3, as DNA: TGTGCCAGCAGTGATATAGGGGTTAGGGAGCAGTTCTTC. Its protein product is CASSDIGVREQFF.

This clone was observed a handful of times. This chain joins TRBV5-6 and TRBJ2-4, with 13 bases lining up with TRBD2. V shed 5 bases and J 4 bases; nucleotides not matched to a gene: 6. The CDR3 length is 16 residues. From germline, CDR1 is SGHDT and CDR2 YYEEEE. The CDR3 is CASSFEGLAGKNIQYF. In nucleotides, the CDR3 is TGTGCCAGCAGTTTCGAGGGACTAGCGGGGAAAAACATTCAGTACTTC.

This clone was detected only a few times. V usage is TRBV2 and J usage is TRBJ2-1, with unresolved D. This CDR3 is 16 amino acids long. Deletions cut 2 bases from V and 4 bases from J, with 15 bases between. In germline, CDR1 is SNHLY, CDR2 FYNNEI. CDR3 DNA: TGTGCCAGCAGTGAACTAACAGCCCTTCTTTACAATGAGCAGTTCTTC. Translating gives CASSELTALLYNEQFF.

This clone turned up a few times. V gene TRBV21-1 combines with J gene TRBJ2-7; TRBD2 was called by the table and not checked on the DNA. TRBV21-1 is given as a pseudogene. The CDR3 extends over 13 amino acids. The CDR3 DNA sequence: TGTGCCAGCAGCTATCCTAGCTCCTACGAGCAGTACTTC. It codes for CASSYPSSYEQYF.

The table lists this clone with a few counts. The chain couples TRBV11-2 to TRBJ1-4; D ambiguous. CDR1 is SGHAT, CDR2 FQNNGV, per germline. The CDR3 length is 15 residues. The V gene lost 2 bases and the J gene lost 5 bases, with 12 bases spanning the gap. DNA for the CDR3: TGTGCCAGCAGCTTAACTATCAGTTTGAATGAAAAACTGTTTTTT. Residues: CASSLTISLNEKLFF.

This chain joins TRBV10-3 and TRBJ1-2; no clear D gene. Deletions cut 5 bases from V and 5 bases from J, with 18 bases between. This CDR3 spans 15 amino acids. Germline V lookup: CDR1 ENHRY, CDR2 SYGVKD. The CDR3 DNA reads as TGTGCCATCAGTACCCGAGGACTGGGTAAATATGGCTACACCTTC. Translation gives CAISTRGLGKYGYTF.

The chain recombines TRBV9 with TRBJ1-1; D gene ambiguous. Germline V lookup: CDR1 SGDLS, CDR2 YYNGEE. The V and J ends lost 1 base and 0 bases respectively, with 7 bases between them. This CDR3 is 14 amino acids long. In nucleotides, the CDR3 is TGTGCCAGCAGCGTAAGCGTCCTGAACACTGAAGCTTTCTTT. Its translation is CASSVSVLNTEAFF.

This clone was seen just once. The chain is built from TRBV5-1 and TRBJ2-3, with a possible D match to TRBD2 (5 bases). CDR3 length: 14 residues. Looked up from germline, CDR1 is SGHRS and CDR2 is YFSETQ. Trimming removed 4 bases at V and 7 bases at J, with 16 bases between. The chain's CDR3 is CASSLRRDGHTQYF. DNA of the CDR3: TGCGCCAGCAGCCTCCGACGGGATGGACATACGCAGTATTTT.

As concerns this clone: Other nucleotide sequences from this sample produce the same CDR3. The J gene is TRBJ2-7, the V gene TRBV5-1, with 8 bases aligning to TRBD1. The J segment lost 5 bases and the V segment lost 5 bases, leaving 6 bases of the junction unmatched. Germline assignment: CDR1 SGHRS and CDR2 YFSETQ. CDR3 length: 13 amino acids. The CDR3 coding sequence is TGCGCCAGCAGTAGACAGGGGTCTGACGAGCAGTACTTC. Amino acids: CASSRQGSDEQYF.

In this sample, this clone turned up a few times. The chain carries TRBV5-4 and TRBJ1-2, with 10 positions matching TRBD1. Trimming at V came to 2 bases and at J to 1 base, leaving 8 bases not matched to a gene. The CDR3 has 17 amino acids. Germline CDR1 and CDR2: SGHNT and YYREEE (reference sequence). In nucleotides, the CDR3 is TGTGCCAGCAGCTTCCCGGGACAGGGGCGGGTTAACTATGGCTACACCTTC. Protein sequence: CASSFPGQGRVNYGYTF.